Shown below are 32 T cell receptor beta chains from a single sample sequenced in a study of T cells in Graves' hyperthyroidism and ophthalmopathy. Using RNA transcripts as the source, TCR beta CDR3 regions were amplified. A first-round RT-PCR of the TCR CDR3 used the HTBI primer set. TCRdb redid the calling of the multiplex PCR reads with MiXCR, one entry per CDR3 protein. Of almost 600,000 distinct CDR3 sequences in the sample, roughly 13% were seen once. Material for sequencing was blood. Receptors were obtained from a woman aged 30 to 39 with Graves' hyperthyroidism that later progressed to Graves' ophthalmopathy.

In DNA, the CDR3 is TGTGCCATCAGTGAGGGACAGGGTACTAATGAAAAACTGTTTTTT. Its translation is CAISEGQGTNEKLFF. The genes are TRBV10-3 and TRBJ1-4; 8 positions match TRBD1. V lost 2 bases and J lost 2; bases outside the gene matches: 1. The germline V gene has CDR1 ENHRY and CDR2 SYGVKD. This CDR3 comprises 15 residues.

In regard to this clonotype: This CDR3 fails to terminate in the conserved phenylalanine or tryptophan, so it likely reflects a read error. The chain has TRBV7-9 and TRBJ2-3; D gene unclear. Germline V gene sequence: CDR1 SEHNR, CDR2 FQNEAQ (reference sequence). The CDR3 runs 15 residues. The ends were cut back, 5 bases at V and 2 bases at J, with 14 bases in the middle. The CDR3 coding sequence is TGTGCCAGCAGCCCGACCATCGATATCACAGATACGCAGTATCTT. It is translated as CASSPTIDITDTQYL.

In its sample, this clonotype was seen many times. One end of the junction is discordant with germline, which a read error may explain. The V call is TRBV30, the J call TRBJ1-2; no clear D gene. The CDR3 totals 12 residues. Germline V CDR1 and CDR2: GTSNPN, SVGIG (reference sequence). CDR3 sequence reads: CACNRAAYDYTF. CDR3 nucleotides: TGTGCCTGTAATAGGGCAGCCTATGACTACACCTTC. Variable domain in full (rest from reference TRBV30 and TRBJ1-2): SQTIHQWPATLVQPVGSPLSLECTVEGTSNPNLYWYRQAAGRGLQLLFYSVGIGQISSEVPQNLSASRPQDRQFILSSKKLLLSDSGFYLCACNRAAYDYTFGSGTRLTVV.

This clonotype was observed many times. The V gene is TRBV19, the J gene TRBJ2-7, with 11 bases that match TRBD1. The V gene end was trimmed by 1 base and the J gene end by 3 bases; junction bases not matched to a gene: 8. CDR1 and CDR2 (germline): LNHDA, SQIVND (reference sequence). CDR3 length equals 17 residues. Here the CDR3 DNA reads TGTGCCAGTAGTATAGGGGTTAGGGACAGGGGGATCTACGAGCAGTACTTC. Encoded protein: CASSIGVRDRGIYEQYF.

Points on this clonotype: Just one base apart from a much larger clone, this may be a read error. The chain carries TRBV5-1 and TRBJ2-2; TRBD1 is a possible D gene (6 bases). Germline values: CDR1 SGHRS, CDR2 YFSETQ. The CDR3 is 15 residues long. CDR3 in amino acids: CASSSRQANTGDLFF. The CDR3, as DNA: TGCGCCAGCAGCTCGAGACAGGCGAACACCGGGGATCTGTTTTTT. The full variable domain, rest sourced from reference TRBV5-1 and TRBJ2-2, is KAGVTQTPRYLIKTRGQQVTLSCSPISGHRSVSWYQQTPGQGLQFLFEYFSETQRNKGNFPGRFSGRQFSNSRSEMNVSTLELGDSALYLCASSSRQANTGDLFFGEGSRLTVL.

At least ten counts were recorded for this clonotype. In nucleotides, the CDR3 is TGTGCCAGCAGCCACACCTACGAGCAGTACTTC. This encodes CASSHTYEQYF. The chain couples TRBV11-2 to TRBJ2-7; D not certain. V shed 5 bases and J shed 2 bases, with 4 bases lying between them. This CDR3 has 11 residues. CDR1 is SGHAT, CDR2 FQNNGV, per germline.

In this sample, this clonotype turned up many times. The chain is built from TRBV3-1 and TRBJ2-7; D gene uncertain. Trimming shortened V by 3 bases and J by 4 bases, and 10 bases separated the two germline ends. The V gene's germline CDR1 is LGHDT and CDR2 YNNKEL (reference sequence). The CDR3 has 13 amino acids. CDR3 amino acids: CASSHGGPYEQYF. CDR3 DNA sequence: TGTGCCAGCAGCCACGGCGGCCCTTACGAGCAGTACTTC.

This clonotype was counted many times. This rearrangement joins TRBV24-1 to TRBJ1-1, with 8 bases identical to TRBD1. Trimming removed 6 bases from V and 9 bases from J; junction bases left unmatched: 5. Germline CDR1 is KGHDR and CDR2 is SFDVKD. The CDR3 runs to 12 residues. CDR3 residues: CATSQQGGKAFF. In DNA form, the CDR3 reads TGTGCCACCAGTCAACAGGGGGGCAAAGCTTTCTTT.

This clonotype showed up many times. The chain has TRBV29-1 and TRBJ1-2; D might be TRBD1 (5 bases). This CDR3 spans 15 amino acids. Germline V gives CDR1 SQVTM, CDR2 ANQGSEA. V lost 5 bases and J lost 2, with 18 bases in between. The CDR3 DNA is TGCAGCGTTTTCATCCTTCAGGGACCCAACTATGGCTACACCTTC. Protein product: CSVFILQGPNYGYTF.

This rearrangement joins TRBV12-3 or TRBV12-4 to TRBJ2-5; D perhaps matches TRBD2 (6 bases). V dropped 3 bases and J dropped 5 bases, with 13 bases sitting between them. CDR3 length: 14 residues. This CDR3 is CASSLSGVEETQYF. The DNA for the CDR3 is TGTGCCAGCAGTTTGTCGGGGGTCGAGGAGACCCAGTACTTC.

This clonotype came up a few times. A read error may explain this, as a much larger clone is one base away. This chain uses TRBV27 with TRBJ1-2; 9 nucleotides line up with TRBD1. Germline V CDR1 and CDR2: MNHEY, SMNVEV (reference sequence). Trimming at V came to 10 bases and at J to 4 bases, leaving 10 bases not matched to a gene. The CDR3 covers 14 residues. CDR3 sequence (DNA): TGTGCCACGCAGGACAGGGGCGATAGCTATGGCTACACCTTC. Protein sequence: CATQDRGDSYGYTF.

This clonotype was detected many times. The chain combines TRBV20-1 with TRBJ2-3; D is unclear. This CDR3 has 11 residues. Per the germline V gene, CDR1 is DFQATT and CDR2 is SNEGSKA (reference sequence). This CDR3 reads CRVAGTDTQYF. The CDR3 nucleotides read TGCAGGGTGGCGGGCACAGATACGCAGTATTTT.

The sample holds many counts of this clonotype. The chain uses TRBV30 and TRBJ1-4; D not certain. Trimming pared 4 bases from V and 3 bases from J, leaving 6 bases between. Per germline, CDR1 GTSNPN and CDR2 SVGIG (reference sequence). The CDR3 sequence is 12 residues long. In DNA, the CDR3 is TGTGCCTGGACAGGAGCTAATGAAAAACTGTTTTTT. It specifies CAWTGANEKLFF.

This clonotype was seen repeatedly, ten times or more. The genes are TRBV10-3 and TRBJ2-7, with 8 bases fitting TRBD1. The germline V gene encodes CDR1 ENHRY and CDR2 SYGVKD. The CDR3 is 14 amino acids. Trimming cost V 7 bases and J 7 bases; bases outside gene matches: 12. The CDR3 loop reads CAINKDREVQEQYF. The CDR3 bases are TGTGCCATCAATAAGGACAGGGAAGTTCAAGAGCAGTACTTC.

V gene TRBV5-5 combines with J gene TRBJ2-1; D is uncertain. Trimming stripped 0 bases from V and 4 bases from J, with 17 bases between. CDR3 length: 17 amino acids. From germline, CDR1 is SGHKS and CDR2 YYEKEE (reference sequence). The CDR3 loop is CASSLEGRARVYNEQFF. As DNA, the CDR3 is TGTGCCAGCAGCTTGGAGGGTAGGGCGCGAGTTTACAATGAGCAGTTCTTC.

This clonotype showed up many times. V gene TRBV12-3 or TRBV12-4 combines with J gene TRBJ2-1, with a possible D match to TRBD1 (5 bases). The V end lost 5 bases, the J end lost 0 bases, and 14 bases lay between the germline ends. The CDR3 is 16 amino acids. CDR3 DNA sequence: TGTGCCAGCAGTAAGGACACTTGGAGCTCCTACAATGAGCAGTTCTTC. Translated: CASSKDTWSSYNEQFF.

This clonotype was seen ten or more times. The J gene is TRBJ1-2, the V gene TRBV10-3; D is unclear. This CDR3 comprises 13 residues. Germline V gene data show CDR1 as ENHRY and CDR2 as SYGVKD. V lost 6 bases to trimming and J lost 4 bases, with 12 bases between them. The CDR3 DNA is TGTGCCATCAGAGGCGCAGATAGCTATGGCTACACCTTC. It codes for CAIRGADSYGYTF.

This clonotype showed up just a few times. One end of the junction does not line up with germline, which may come from a read error. This chain joins TRBV7-2 and TRBJ2-5; D call uncertain. Germline CDR1 is SGHTA and CDR2 is FQGNSA. The CDR3 extends over 13 amino acids. CDR3 protein: CASNLGEAETQYF. The CDR3, as DNA: TGTGCCAGCAACTTAGGAGAGGCAGAGACCCAGTACTTC.

In its sample, this clonotype was seen many times. V usage is TRBV11-2 and J usage is TRBJ1-1; D remains unclear. Trimming took 2 bases from V and 5 from J, leaving 12 bases between them. The CDR3 has 14 residues. Germline V lookup: CDR1 SGHAT, CDR2 FQNNGV. The CDR3 spells CASSLRLAETEAFF. As DNA, the CDR3 is TGTGCCAGCAGCTTACGACTGGCAGAGACTGAAGCTTTCTTT.

The chain employs TRBV3-1 and TRBJ2-5; 9 bases are a match to TRBD2. Per germline, CDR1 LGHDT and CDR2 YNNKEL (reference sequence). V was pared by 4 bases and J by 2 bases, with 11 bases of the junction left unmatched. The length of the CDR3 is 17 residues. The CDR3 region is CASSPFSSGTSQETQYF. The CDR3 nucleotides read TGTGCCAGCAGCCCCTTTTCTAGCGGGACTTCTCAAGAGACCCAGTACTTC.

This clonotype has more than one count but fewer than ten. Since a much larger clone is just one base distant, this may be a read error. The conserved phenylalanine or tryptophan normally closing the CDR3 is absent here, so this likely arose from a read error. The rearrangement links TRBV12-3 or TRBV12-4 to TRBJ2-7; D possibly matches TRBD1 or TRBD2 (5 bases each). The CDR3 has 15 residues. V was trimmed by 6 bases and J by 0 bases, leaving 15 bases between them. The CDR3 sequence: CASSSPRDGSYEQYS. In nucleotides, the CDR3 is TGTGCCAGCAGCTCTCCCCGGGACGGCTCCTACGAGCAGTACTCC.

The sample holds many counts of this clonotype. This chain connects TRBV28 to TRBJ2-7, with D uncertain. The V gene's germline CDR1 is MDHEN and CDR2 SYDVKM. Trimming took off 1 base at V and 2 bases at J, with 6 bases between the two ends. This CDR3 contains 13 residues. The CDR3 DNA reads as TGTGCCAGCAGTTTATACCCAACCTACGAGCAGTACTTC. The encoded protein is CASSLYPTYEQYF. Drawing the rest from reference TRBV28 and TRBJ2-7, the complete variable domain is DVKVTQSSRYLVKRTGEKVFLECVQDMDHENMFWYRQDPGLGLRLIYFSYDVKMKEKGDIPEGYSVSREKKERFSLILESASTNQTSMYLCASSLYPTYEQYFGPGTRLTVT.

This clonotype was recorded many times. The chain uses TRBV20-1 and TRBJ2-7; 8 nucleotides agree with TRBD2. This CDR3 has 12 amino acids. In germline, CDR1 is DFQATT, CDR2 SNEGSKA (reference sequence). The V gene end was trimmed by 3 bases and the J gene end by 7 bases; junction bases not matched to a gene: 5. CDR3 protein: CSASSGKIEQYF. Written as DNA, the CDR3 is TGCAGTGCTAGTAGCGGGAAGATTGAGCAGTACTTC.

The genes are TRBV25-1 and TRBJ1-2; the match to TRBD1 covers 8 bases. CDR1 and CDR2 (germline): MGHDK, SYGVNS. Losses at the gene ends were 2 bases for V and 8 bases for J; bases not matched to a gene: 10. This CDR3 region has 15 residues. The CDR3 reads CASSELGQGSSGYTF. The CDR3 DNA reads as TGTGCCAGCAGTGAACTAGGACAGGGCTCCAGCGGCTACACCTTC.

This clonotype appeared many times. The chain has TRBV27 and TRBJ2-2; TRBD1 is a possible D gene (5 bases). V lost 6 bases and J lost 4, with 15 bases in between. Germline CDR1 and CDR2: MNHEY and SMNVEV (reference sequence). CDR3 length: 15 residues. CDR3 protein: CASRGRAPGTGELFF. The CDR3 coding sequence is TGTGCCAGCAGGGGGCGAGCCCCGGGCACCGGGGAGCTGTTTTTT.

This clonotype was observed many times. The gene calls are TRBV7-2 and TRBJ2-1; 11 positions match TRBD2. After removal of 5 bases from V and 7 bases from J, the junction contained 7 bases not matched to a gene. Germline assignment: CDR1 SGHTA and CDR2 FQGNSA. The CDR3 runs 15 residues. CDR3 sequence: CASSPTSGSMNEQFF. The CDR3 nucleotides read TGTGCCAGCAGCCCAACTAGCGGGAGTATGAATGAGCAGTTCTTC. The full variable domain, with the rest looked up from reference TRBV7-2 and TRBJ2-1, is GAGVSQSPSNKVTEKGKDVELRCDPISGHTALYWYRQSLGQGLEFLIYFQGNSAPDKSGLPSDRFSAERTGGSVSTLTIQRTQQEDSAVYLCASSPTSGSMNEQFFGPGTRLTVL.

This clonotype came up many times. The genes are TRBV20-1 and TRBJ1-1; D is unclear. The germline V gene has CDR1 DFQATT and CDR2 SNEGSKA (reference sequence). CDR3 length equals 13 residues. Trimming left V 0 bases short and J 0 bases short, with 5 bases between. The CDR3 DNA follows: TGCAGTGCTAGAGATGCGGTGAACACTGAAGCTTTCTTT. Encoded protein: CSARDAVNTEAFF.

On this clonotype: Germline is not matched at one junction end, which may reflect a read error. J is TRBJ1-5 and V is TRBV6-2 or TRBV6-3; 10 bases align to TRBD1. This CDR3 is built from 18 residues. Germline CDR1 is MNHEY and CDR2 is SVGEGT. CDR3 sequence (DNA): TGTGCCAGTAGTTCCCTCTCCGGGACAGGGGATGGGAGTCAGCCCCAGCATTTT. The encoded protein is CASSSLSGTGDGSQPQHF.

This clonotype came up many times. This chain joins TRBV20-1 and TRBJ2-7, with 13 bases fitting TRBD2. V dropped 6 bases and J dropped 4; count of bases not matched to a gene: 12. The CDR3 consists of 16 residues. Per germline, CDR1 DFQATT and CDR2 SNEGSKA (reference sequence). This chain's CDR3 is CSATGGRTSGSYEQYF. The CDR3 nucleotides are TGCAGTGCGACAGGGGGCCGGACTAGCGGGAGTTACGAGCAGTACTTC.

This clonotype was counted between two and nine times. The genes are TRBV20-1 and TRBJ1-5; the match to TRBD1 covers 9 bases. Losses at the gene ends were 5 bases for V and 5 bases for J; bases not matched to a gene: 19. CDR3 size: 18 residues. The germline V gene encodes CDR1 DFQATT and CDR2 SNEGSKA (reference sequence). This CDR3 reads CSASPGQGLYRAYQPQHF. CDR3 bases: TGCAGTGCTTCTCCGGGACAGGGTCTTTATAGGGCCTATCAGCCCCAGCATTTT.

This chain joins TRBV7-2 and TRBJ2-1; D tentatively fits TRBD1 or TRBD2 (5 bases each). Trimming took off 0 bases at V and 6 bases at J, with 15 bases between the two ends. The CDR3 contains 16 residues. CDR1 and CDR2 from the germline V gene are SGHTA and FQGNSA. CDR3 sequence (DNA): TGTGCCAGCAGCTTAGCGGGGACCTTGGGGCCCAATGAGCAGTTCTTC. This translates into CASSLAGTLGPNEQFF.

This clonotype came up many times. The chain recombines TRBV7-2 with TRBJ2-3; 10 bases are a match to TRBD2. The CDR3 is 17 amino acids. The V and J ends lost 0 bases and 7 bases, in that order; junction bases with no gene match: 10. CDR1 SGHTA and CDR2 FQGNSA come from the germline V gene. Here the CDR3 DNA reads TGTGCCAGCAGCTTAGCGGCTAGCGGGAGTGGCGAATATACGCAGTATTTT. It specifies CASSLAASGSGEYTQYF.